The 4 T cell receptor beta chains below come from one sample, sequenced in a study of beta chain features in type 1 diabetes. The isolated RNA, all of it, was reverse transcribed, so expressed TCRB transcripts were what got sequenced. Assay: immunoSEQ multiplex PCR; the TCRdb copy retains only in-frame clones and omits some. The sample lists around 170,000 clones, over 7.5% occurring once. Sequenced input: central memory CD4+ T cells from blood. Source of these receptors: a young woman in good health.

With respect to this clone: Other DNA sequences in the same sample also yield this CDR3. The chain employs TRBV29-1 and TRBJ1-1, with D perhaps TRBD1 (5 bases). The CDR3 has 12 residues. V was pared by 7 bases and J by 0 bases, with 9 bases between. Germline CDR1 is SQVTM and CDR2 is ANQGSEA. CDR3 in DNA: TGCAGCGGGGGGGGAATGAACACTGAAGCTTTCTTT. Translation: CSGGGMNTEAFF.

This sequence joins TRBV28 and TRBJ1-4; the match to TRBD1 covers 9 bases. The CDR3 is made up of 17 amino acids. Trimming at V came to 4 bases and at J to 6 bases, leaving 12 bases not matched to a gene. The germline V gene encodes CDR1 MDHEN and CDR2 SYDVKM. The CDR3 DNA reads TGTGCCAGCAGTTCCTCCCGGGACAGGGTGCGGGATGAAAAACTGTTTTTT. Its protein product is CASSSSRDRVRDEKLFF.

This clone was seen a handful of times. This chain joins TRBV2 and TRBJ1-2; no definite D call. This CDR3 spans 14 amino acids. Deletions cut 0 bases from V and 7 bases from J, with 12 bases between. The germline gives CDR1 SNHLY, CDR2 FYNNEI. CDR3 in DNA: TGTGCCAGCAGTGAAGCGAGAAAAGATGTTGGCTACACCTTC. The encoded protein is CASSEARKDVGYTF.

The rearrangement uses TRBV9 and TRBJ1-2; D may be TRBD1 (5 bases). The CDR3 is made up of 15 amino acids. From germline, CDR1 is SGDLS and CDR2 YYNGEE. With 7 bases removed from V and 2 bases from J, the gap between germline ends came to 18 bases. The DNA for the CDR3 is TGTGCCAGCGGCACATCCCCCCGGGGGAACTATGGCTACACCTTC. Protein: CASGTSPRGNYGYTF. The complete variable domain, with remaining parts taken from reference TRBV9 and TRBJ1-2, reads DSGVTQTPKHLITATGQRVTLRCSPRSGDLSVYWYQQSLDQGLQFLIQYYNGEERAKGNILERFSAQQFPDLHSELNLSSLELGDSALYFCASGTSPRGNYGYTFGSGTRLTVV.